This T cell receptor (beta chain) was profiled in a study of T cells in Graves' hyperthyroidism and ophthalmopathy. The CDR3 consists of 14 residues. With 0 bases clipped from V and 14 bases from J, the junction kept 9 bases outside the gene matches. Germline V gene data show CDR1 as DFQATT and CDR2 as SNEGSKA (reference sequence). Patients aged 18 to 65 had newly diagnosed hyperthyroidism of under 2 months' duration. The study excluded patients with uncontrolled infection, other autoimmune disease, pregnancy or lactation. Thyroid ultrasound, orbital computed tomography, clinical symptoms, and serum thyroxine and TRAb underpinned diagnoses. PBMCs were collected from a roughly 10 ml volume of fresh peripheral blood. The TCR beta CDR3 regions underwent amplification using RNA transcripts as the source. HTBI primers drove first-round RT-PCR of the TCR CDR3. TCRdb re-called the multiplex PCR reads with MiXCR, one entry per CDR3 protein. The sample lists roughly 800,000 distinct CDR3 sequences, roughly 40% occurring once.

The specimen sequenced was blood. The genes are TRBV20-1 and TRBJ1-6, with 8 bases identical to TRBD1. This sequence was found in a man between 18 and 29 years old with Graves' hyperthyroidism. The CDR3 DNA sequence: TGCAGTGCTAGAGATGAGGGGACAGGCCCGTCCCTCCACTTT. Translation: CSARDEGTGPSLHF.